Listed below are T cell receptor beta chains from one sample, sequenced in a study of blood T cell repertoires in COVID-19. Produced via immunoSEQ multiplex PCR; TCRdb's table is partial and in-frame only. In the table there are about 220,000 clones, about 85% of which are singletons. Sequencing was done on a sample of peripheral blood. Every receptor here comes from a woman aged 60-75 years who had recovered from COVID-19. CDR3s include the opening cysteine and the closing phenylalanine or tryptophan. The D gene is left open where the match is weak. A clone size is listed for some rows: how often the clone was seen (once, few, many), or a class if it is expanded.

>NA|15|TRBV5-4|TRBJ2-2|TRBD2
CASSSMGLNTGELFF
TGTGCCAGCAGCTCAATGGGACTAAACACCGGGGAGCTGTTTTTT
>NA|14|TRBV30|TRBJ1-6|NA
CAWYSGANYSPLHF
TGTGCCTGGTACTCAGGGGCCAATTATTCACCCCTCCACTTT
>NA|16|TRBV3-1/TRBV3-2|TRBJ2-5|NA
CASSPEGVAYQETQYF
TGTGCCAGCAGCCCCGAGGGAGTGGCGTACCAAGAGACCCAGTACTTC
>NA|14|TRBV15|TRBJ2-3|NA
CATSRTDNTDTQYF
TGTGCCACCAGCAGGACAGATAATACAGATACGCAGTATTTT
>NA|14|TRBV2|TRBJ1-5|NA
CASSTDSSNQPQHF
TGTGCCAGCAGTACGGACAGTAGCAATCAGCCCCAGCATTTT
>NA|13|TRBV12-3/TRBV12-4|TRBJ2-5|TRBD2
CASSYGAGETQYF
TGTGCCAGCAGTTACGGAGCGGGGGAGACCCAGTACTTC
>NA|17|TRBV27|TRBJ2-5|NA
CASSLVGGPGQQETQYF
TGTGCCAGCAGTTTAGTGGGGGGGCCCGGTCAGCAGGAGACCCAGTACTTC
>NA|15|TRBV3-1/TRBV3-2|TRBJ1-2|NA
CASSQAHTDNYGYTF
TGTGCCAGCAGCCAAGCACACACAGATAACTATGGCTACACCTTC
>NA|16|TRBV5-1|TRBJ1-3|NA
CASSLDSPLSGNTIYF
TGCGCCAGCAGCTTGGATTCCCCTCTCTCTGGAAACACCATATATTTT
>NA|13|TRBV7-2|TRBJ1-1|NA
CASSLERGTEAFF
TGTGCCAGCAGCTTAGAGCGTGGGACTGAAGCTTTCTTT
>NA|15|TRBV7-7|TRBJ2-3|TRBD1
CASSLGTGTTDTQYF
TGTGCTAGCAGCTTGGGGACAGGGACCACAGATACGCAGTATTTT
>NA|13|TRBV4-3|TRBJ2-5|NA
CASSQANQETQYF
TGCGCCAGCAGCCAAGCAAACCAAGAGACCCAGTACTTC
>NA|13|TRBV14|TRBJ1-2|NA
CASSQSQGYGYTF
TGTGCCAGCAGCCAATCTCAGGGCTATGGCTACACCTTC
>NA|15|TRBV5-1|TRBJ1-1|TRBD1
CASSLATGGYTEAFF
TGCGCCAGCAGCTTGGCGACAGGGGGCTACACTGAAGCTTTCTTT
>NA|12|TRBV19|TRBJ2-7|NA
CASSIGSYEQYF
TGTGCCAGTAGTATCGGTAGCTACGAGCAGTACTTC
>NA|15|TRBV19|TRBJ1-3|NA
CASSMRRPSGNTIYF
TGTGCCAGTAGTATGAGGCGGCCCTCTGGAAACACCATATATTTT
>NA|14|TRBV5-1|TRBJ2-7|NA
CASSVGTREAKEYF
TGCGCCAGCAGCGTTGGCACTAGGGAAGCAAAGGAGTACTTC
>NA|15|TRBV3-1/TRBV3-2|TRBJ1-1|NA
CASSQTLTGPTLAFF
TGTGCCAGCAGCCAAACCCTGACAGGCCCTACCCTGGCTTTCTTT
>NA|13|TRBV30|TRBJ1-5|NA
CAWSSAINQPQHF
TGTGCCTGGAGTTCCGCTATCAATCAGCCCCAGCATTTT
>NA|15|TRBV6-5|TRBJ2-3|TRBD2
CASTSLAGGTDTQYF
TGTGCCAGCACCTCACTAGCGGGGGGCACAGATACGCAGTATTTT
>few|16|TRBV6-1|TRBJ1-1|TRBD1
CASSEAPGQINTEAFF
TGTGCCAGCAGTGAAGCACCGGGACAGATTAACACTGAAGCTTTCTTT
>NA|21|TRBV4-2|TRBJ2-2|TRBD1
CASSQIMTGGAVILNTGELFF
TGTGCCAGCAGCCAAATAATGACAGGGGGCGCGGTAATTCTAAACACCGGGGAGCTGTTTTTT
>few|16|TRBV18|TRBJ2-3|TRBD1
CASSPRGTGGTDTQYF
TGTGCCAGCTCACCGCGAGGGACAGGGGGGACAGATACGCAGTATTTT
>once|15|TRBV15|TRBJ2-3|NA
CATSRDKATQNTQYF
TGTGCCACCAGCAGAGATAAGGCTACACAGAATACGCAGTATTTT
>NA|12|TRBV6-2/TRBV6-3|TRBJ2-1|NA
CASSYRDSEQFF
TGTGCCAGCAGTTACCGGGATAGTGAGCAGTTCTTC
>NA|17|TRBV28|TRBJ1-1|NA
CASSFNWQGPMNTEAFF
TGTGCCAGCAGTTTTAATTGGCAGGGCCCCATGAACACTGAAGCTTTCTTT
>NA|11|TRBV7-2|TRBJ1-2|NA
CASSRIYGYTF
TGTGCCAGCAGCCGTATCTATGGCTACACCTTC
>NA|12|TRBV4-2|TRBJ1-4|NA
CASGRRDEKLFF
TGTGCCAGCGGCCGGAGGGATGAAAAACTGTTTTTT
>NA|15|TRBV18|TRBJ2-7|NA
CASSPRTGNLYEQYF
TGTGCCAGCTCACCGCGGACCGGGAACCTCTACGAGCAGTACTTC
>NA|16|TRBV21-1|TRBJ2-1|NA
CASSPGGGQVYNEQFF
TGTGCCAGCAGCCCGGGGGGGGGACAAGTCTACAATGAGCAGTTCTTC
>once|14|TRBV5-6|TRBJ1-3|NA
CASSLETGGNTIYF
TGTGCCAGCAGCTTGGAGACGGGGGGAAACACCATATATTTT
>NA|13|TRBV5-4|TRBJ1-1|NA
CASSLGSYTEAFF
TGTGCCAGCAGCTTGGGCAGTTACACTGAAGCTTTCTTT
>few|13|TRBV10-2|TRBJ1-5|NA
CASSAVSNQPQHF
TGCGCCAGCAGCGCAGTTAGCAATCAGCCCCAGCATTTT
>NA|15|TRBV5-1|TRBJ1-1|NA
CASSLMGASGTEAFF
TGCGCCAGCAGCCTAATGGGAGCCTCTGGGACTGAAGCTTTCTTT
>few|15|TRBV14|TRBJ2-3|TRBD2
CASSPQAGRTDTQYF
TGTGCCAGCAGCCCCCAAGCGGGGCGCACAGATACGCAGTATTTT
>NA|15|TRBV18|TRBJ1-1|TRBD1
CASSPLGTGATEAFF
TGTGCCAGCTCACCGCTAGGGACAGGGGCCACTGAAGCTTTCTTT
>NA|15|TRBV7-6|TRBJ2-7|TRBD1
CASSLAAGQGYEQYF
TGTGCCAGCAGCTTAGCTGCGGGACAGGGCTACGAGCAGTACTTC
>NA|12|TRBV12-3/TRBV12-4|TRBJ1-6|NA
CASSFGPSPLHF
TGTGCCAGCAGTTTTGGGCCTTCACCCCTCCACTTT
>NA|17|TRBV5-1|TRBJ1-6|NA
CASSFSGSGSYNSPLHF
TGCGCCAGCAGCTTTTCAGGGTCGGGCTCCTATAATTCACCCCTCCACTTT
>NA|13|TRBV12-3/TRBV12-4|TRBJ1-2|TRBD1
CASRQTGAFGYTF
TGTGCCAGCAGACAAACAGGGGCTTTTGGCTACACCTTC
>NA|18|TRBV5-6|TRBJ1-4|NA
CASSLEPYQAGMNEKLFF
TGTGCCAGCAGCTTGGAACCCTACCAGGCAGGGATGAATGAAAAACTGTTTTTT
>NA|17|TRBV4-2|TRBJ2-5|TRBD2
CASSQDVEAGGPETQYF
TGTGCCAGCAGCCAAGATGTAGAGGCGGGGGGACCAGAGACCCAGTACTTC